What follows are 24 T cell receptor beta chains derived from one specimen sequenced in a study of control samples from healthy donors and cancer patients. TCRdb's table, derived via immunoSEQ multiplex PCR, lists solely in-frame clones and lacks some. The sample has tens of thousands of clones; around 90% are singletons. Material for sequencing was blood. These TCRs come from a woman between 65 and 79 years old in good health.

The chain has TRBV18 and TRBJ1-3; 10 nucleotides line up with TRBD1. There are 17 residues in the CDR3. In germline, CDR1 is KGHSH, CDR2 LQKENI. V shed 4 bases and J 2 bases; nucleotides not matched to a gene: 8. This chain's CDR3 is CASSRSGTGAPGNTIYF. The CDR3 nucleotides are TGTGCCAGCTCACGGTCTGGGACAGGGGCCCCTGGAAACACCATATATTTT. The entire variable domain, with the rest obtained from reference TRBV18 and TRBJ1-3, is as follows: NAGVMQNPRHLVRRRGQEARLRCSPMKGHSHVYWYRQLPEEGLKFMVYLQKENIIDESGMPKERFSAEFPKEGPSILRIQQVVRGDSAAYFCASSRSGTGAPGNTIYFGEGSWLTVV.

This clone was observed once. The chain carries TRBV11-2 and TRBJ2-3; 7 nucleotides align to TRBD1. Germline CDR1 and CDR2: SGHAT and FQNNGV. Trimming took 5 bases from V and 8 from J; bases not matched to a gene: 13. The length of the CDR3 is 15 residues. CDR3 in amino acids: CASSPLDRLSSTQYF. In DNA, the CDR3 is TGTGCCAGCAGCCCCTTGGACAGGTTGTCGTCTACGCAGTATTTT.

J is TRBJ1-1 and V is TRBV27, with D unclear. The CDR3 has 13 residues. Trimming cost V 0 bases and J 4 bases, with 6 bases left between them. Germline CDR1 MNHEY, CDR2 SMNVEV (reference sequence). CDR3 bases: TGTGCCAGCAGTTTATCCTACATCACTGAAGCTTTCTTT. Its translation is CASSLSYITEAFF.

The gene calls are TRBV18 and TRBJ2-1; 7 nucleotides match TRBD2. J gave up 3 bases and V 0 bases, and 8 bases lay outside the gene matches. The CDR3 spans 17 residues. Germline V CDR1 and CDR2: KGHSH, LQKENI. In DNA form, the CDR3 reads TGTGCCAGCTCACCACCGACGGGCGGCGGGGGCTACAATGAGCAGTTCTTC. It encodes CASSPPTGGGGYNEQFF. The whole variable domain, filled in from reference TRBV18 and TRBJ2-1, reads NAGVMQNPRHLVRRRGQEARLRCSPMKGHSHVYWYRQLPEEGLKFMVYLQKENIIDESGMPKERFSAEFPKEGPSILRIQQVVRGDSAAYFCASSPPTGGGGYNEQFFGPGTRLTVL.

DNA for the CDR3: TGTGCCAGCAGTTATCTAACAGGGTTTGATTCACCCCTCCACTTT. Amino acid sequence: CASSYLTGFDSPLHF. The chain combines TRBV6-5 with TRBJ1-6, with a weak D call TRBD1 (6 bases). Germline V gene sequence: CDR1 MNHEY, CDR2 SVGAGI. V lost 3 bases to trimming and J lost 8 bases, with 14 bases between them. The length of the CDR3 is 15 residues.

The genes are TRBV29-1 and TRBJ2-1; 8 nucleotides align to TRBD2. V dropped 7 bases and J dropped 7; count of bases not matched to a gene: 9. Germline V CDR1 and CDR2: SQVTM, ANQGSEA. The CDR3 sequence is 13 residues long. The CDR3 loop is CSASLASGNEQFF. The CDR3 bases are TGCAGCGCCTCGCTGGCTAGCGGGAATGAGCAGTTCTTC.

CDR3 sequence reads: CASSPTGAGTEAFF. The CDR3 DNA reads TGCGCCAGCAGCCCGACAGGGGCCGGCACTGAAGCTTTCTTT. The rearrangement joins TRBV5-1 to TRBJ1-1, with TRBD1 matching 8 bases. The CDR3 consists of 14 residues. V trimming: 4 bases; J trimming: 4 bases; junction bases outside the gene matches: 6. Germline CDR1 is SGHRS and CDR2 is YFSETQ.

The chain uses TRBV25-1 and TRBJ2-3; D call uncertain. The germline V and J ends were trimmed by 5 bases and 4 bases, with 4 bases remaining between them. Germline CDR1 reads MGHDK; CDR2 reads SYGVNS. CDR3 length: 11 amino acids. CDR3 residues: CASSLADTQYF. The CDR3 nucleotides read TGTGCCAGCAGTCTAGCAGATACGCAGTATTTT.

V and J are TRBV5-6 and TRBJ1-1; tentative D call: TRBD1 (5 bases). The length of the CDR3 is 15 residues. The germline V gene encodes CDR1 SGHDT and CDR2 YYEEEE. V lost 4 bases and J lost 4, with 17 bases in between. CDR3 bases: TGTGCCAGCAGCCCCCCCGGGGCATTGGGCACTGAAGCTTTCTTT. This gives the protein CASSPPGALGTEAFF.

The chain recombines TRBV9 with TRBJ2-2; perhaps TRBD2 as D (6 bases). There are 14 residues in the CDR3. The germline V gene encodes CDR1 SGDLS and CDR2 YYNGEE. Trimming took 0 bases from V and 6 from J, leaving 9 bases between them. CDR3 sequence (DNA): TGTGCCAGCAGCGTAGCGGGAGCTTCCGGGGAGCTGTTTTTT. This gives the protein CASSVAGASGELFF.

This clone was seen a few times. The CDR3 bases are TGTGCCATCAGTGAGTCTGGAGGGGCCAACTCCTATGGCTACACCTTC. Amino acids: CAISESGGANSYGYTF. The rearrangement uses TRBV10-3 and TRBJ1-2, with D possibly being TRBD1 (5 bases). Trimming left V 0 bases short and J 4 bases short, with 15 bases between. Germline-derived CDR1 and CDR2 are ENHRY and SYGVKD. The CDR3 length is 16 residues.

About this clone: The junction differs from germline at one of its ends, possibly a read error. The chain couples TRBV7-7 to TRBJ2-2; no firm D call. There are 14 residues in the CDR3. Per the germline V gene, CDR1 is SSHAT and CDR2 is FNYEAQ (reference sequence). CDR3 sequence (DNA): TGTGCTAGCAGCTTGACTGGTCTCACCGGGGAGCTGTTTTTT. Protein product: CASSLTGLTGELFF. Combining the CDR3 with reference TRBV7-7 and TRBJ2-2 gives the whole variable domain GAGVSQSPRYKVTKRGQDVTLRCDPISSHATLYWYQQALGQGPEFLTYFNYEAQPDKSGLPSDRFSAERPEGSISTLTIQRTEQRDSAMYRCASSLTGLTGELFFGEGSRLTVL.

CDR3 DNA: TGCGCCAGCAGCCAAGAGAACAGAGAGAATCAGCCCCAGCATTTT. This translates into CASSQENRENQPQHF. V and J are TRBV4-1 and TRBJ1-5; D ambiguous. The V gene lost 0 bases and the J gene lost 4 bases, with 10 bases spanning the gap. Germline CDR1 MGHRA, CDR2 YSYEKL. The CDR3 has 15 residues.

The chain combines TRBV27 with TRBJ1-1, with D hard to call. Trimming pared 2 bases from V and 1 base from J, leaving 5 bases between. The CDR3 has 13 residues. Germline V gene sequence: CDR1 MNHEY, CDR2 SMNVEV (reference sequence). The CDR3 region is CASSLGPNTEAFF. The CDR3 DNA sequence: TGTGCCAGCAGTTTAGGGCCGAACACTGAAGCTTTCTTT.

V gene TRBV7-2 combines with J gene TRBJ2-7, with D hard to call. CDR1 is SGHTA and CDR2 is FQGNSA in the germline V gene. Deletions cut 5 bases from V and 2 bases from J, with 10 bases between. CDR3 length: 13 residues. This chain's CDR3 is CASSPSAPYEQYF. The CDR3 region has the DNA TGTGCCAGCAGCCCATCAGCCCCCTACGAGCAGTACTTC.

V usage is TRBV5-1 and J usage is TRBJ1-1, with D perhaps matching TRBD1 (5 bases). This CDR3 comprises 14 residues. Germline V gene data show CDR1 as SGHRS and CDR2 as YFSETQ. With 0 bases removed from V and 0 bases from J, the gap between germline ends came to 6 bases. The CDR3 nucleotides read TGCGCCAGCAGCTTGGGACAGATGAACACTGAAGCTTTCTTT. This sequence encodes CASSLGQMNTEAFF.

This clone was counted once. V is TRBV23-1 and J is TRBJ1-5; no clear D gene. TRBV23-1 belongs to the ORF category, with a function that is uncertain. V was trimmed by 1 base and J by 3 bases, leaving 16 bases between them. This CDR3 comprises 17 residues. The CDR3 DNA reads TGCGCCAGCAGTCAATATTTCGGGGTATGGGACAATCAGCCCCAGCATTTT. Its translation is CASSQYFGVWDNQPQHF.

The rearrangement links TRBV2 to TRBJ2-3, with a possible D match to TRBD1 (6 bases). The length of the CDR3 is 15 residues. Germline CDR1 and CDR2: SNHLY and FYNNEI. Trimming removed 6 bases from V and 3 bases from J, with 16 bases in between. CDR3 protein: CASRVTGTITDTQYF. For the CDR3, the DNA is TGTGCCAGCAGGGTCACAGGGACCATTACAGATACGCAGTATTTT. Looking up the rest from reference TRBV2 and TRBJ2-3 gives the full variable domain: EPEVTQTPSHQVTQMGQEVILRCVPISNHLYFYWYRQILGQKVEFLVSFYNNEISEKSEIFDDQFSVERPDGSNFTLKIRSTKLEDSAMYFCASRVTGTITDTQYFGPGTRLTVL.

The chain combines TRBV5-1 with TRBJ1-1; no clear D gene. The CDR3 runs to 17 residues. Trimming took 2 bases from V and 4 from J, leaving 21 bases between them. CDR1 is SGHRS, CDR2 YFSETQ, per germline. The CDR3 protein is CASSLIVSGGHGTEAFF. The CDR3 DNA follows: TGCGCCAGCAGCTTAATTGTCTCGGGTGGGCACGGCACTGAAGCTTTCTTT.

V usage is TRBV6-6 and J usage is TRBJ1-1; 9 positions match TRBD1. CDR3 length: 14 residues. After removal of 5 bases from V and 4 bases from J, the junction contained 5 bases not matched to a gene. From germline, CDR1 is MNHNY and CDR2 SVGAGI (reference sequence). CDR3 DNA sequence: TGTGCCAGCAGTCTTGGGACAGGGACCACTGAAGCTTTCTTT. This translates into CASSLGTGTTEAFF.

The V and J genes are TRBV9 and TRBJ2-1, with a weak D call TRBD2 (6 bases). Trimming stripped 4 bases from V and 7 bases from J, with 12 bases between. The germline CDR1 and CDR2 sequences are SGDLS and YYNGEE. CDR3 length: 13 amino acids. The CDR3 region is CASSRDWGNEQFF. CDR3 nucleotide sequence: TGTGCCAGCAGCAGGGACTGGGGGAATGAGCAGTTCTTC.

The chain employs TRBV19 and TRBJ2-6, with a tentative D call TRBD1 (6 bases). This CDR3 comprises 21 residues. V was clipped by 5 bases and J by 0 bases, with 26 bases between them. CDR1 is LNHDA, CDR2 SQIVND, per germline (reference sequence). The DNA of the CDR3 is TGTGCCAGTAGTCCCCATCCTGCAGGGGCCAAGTCGGGCTCTGGGGCCAACGTCCTGACTTTC. Its protein product is CASSPHPAGAKSGSGANVLTF.

The chain recombines TRBV5-8 with TRBJ2-6, with no clear D. V was trimmed by 4 bases and J by 0 bases, leaving 8 bases between them. CDR1 and CDR2 (germline): SGHTS, YDEGEE. CDR3 length equals 15 residues. The CDR3 nucleotides are TGTGCCAGCAGCATTGGTAACTCTGGGGCCAACGTCCTGACTTTC. Its protein is CASSIGNSGANVLTF.

This chain links TRBV28 with TRBJ1-2; D is uncertain. CDR3 length: 13 residues. The ends were cut back, 8 bases at V and 6 bases at J, with 16 bases in the middle. Looked up from germline, CDR1 is MDHEN and CDR2 is SYDVKM. As DNA, the CDR3 is TGTGCCAGCGCCTCAGCCGGAGGCGATGGCTACACCTTC. Translated, it gives CASASAGGDGYTF.